The 25 T cell receptor beta chains given below trace back to one sample, sequenced in a study of blood T cell repertoires in COVID-19. TCRdb's table, derived via immunoSEQ multiplex PCR, lists solely in-frame clones and lacks some. The table lists under 200,000 clones, roughly 83% of them singletons. The sample taken for sequencing was peripheral blood. Receptors were obtained from a man aged 18 to 30 with active or convalescent COVID-19.

This clone has just a few counts. This chain links TRBV6-1 with TRBJ2-2; 13 bases align to TRBD2. Germline values: CDR1 MNHNS, CDR2 SASEGT. CDR3 size: 17 residues. V shed 4 bases and J 6 bases; nucleotides not matched to a gene: 8. The DNA of the CDR3 is TGTGCCAGCAGTGCAACTGGACTAGCGGGAGTAGCCGGGGAGCTGTTTTTT. It is translated as CASSATGLAGVAGELFF.

The chain recombines TRBV6-5 with TRBJ1-6; D not resolved. The CDR3 covers 15 residues. V lost 7 bases to trimming and J lost 0 bases, with 10 bases between them. Germline CDR1 MNHEY, CDR2 SVGAGI. The CDR3 DNA reads as TGTGCCAGCAAATCCGGGAGCTCCTATAATTCACCCCTCCACTTT. Translation: CASKSGSSYNSPLHF.

The chain couples TRBV6-5 to TRBJ2-1; TRBD2 aligns across 7 bases. V shed 7 bases and J 4 bases; nucleotides not matched to a gene: 10. This CDR3 has 15 amino acids. CDR1 and CDR2 from the germline V gene are MNHEY and SVGAGI. This CDR3 reads CASNGGRAGYNEQFF. The CDR3 bases are TGTGCCAGCAATGGTGGGAGGGCCGGTTACAATGAGCAGTTCTTC.

The chain employs TRBV7-6 and TRBJ1-6; D is ambiguous. The V gene's germline CDR1 is SGHVS and CDR2 FNYEAQ. V was pared by 1 base and J by 6 bases, with 4 bases between. This CDR3 contains 13 residues. The CDR3 here is CASSLGLNSPLHF. In nucleotides, the CDR3 is TGTGCCAGCAGCTTAGGGCTTAATTCACCCCTCCACTTT.

Note on this clone: The conserved closing phenylalanine or tryptophan is absent in this CDR3, likely reflecting a read error. The DNA for the CDR3 is TGTGCCAGCAGCTCCAGCAATGGGGGGTTTGGCTACACCCTC. It is translated as CASSSSNGGFGYTL. The rearrangement joins TRBV7-9 to TRBJ1-2; perhaps TRBD1 as D (5 bases). The CDR3 consists of 14 residues. V was cut by 4 bases and J by 7 bases, with 16 bases left in between. The germline V gene has CDR1 SEHNR and CDR2 FQNEAQ (reference sequence).

There are a few counts of this clone. The CDR3 bases are TGTGCCAGCACCGCGGGACAGGGCAATAATTCACCCCTCCACTTT. Protein sequence: CASTAGQGNNSPLHF. V gene TRBV7-9 combines with J gene TRBJ1-6; TRBD1 matches 9 bases. Germline V lookup: CDR1 SEHNR, CDR2 FQNEAQ (reference sequence). CDR3 size: 15 residues. The V segment lost 7 bases and the J segment 5 bases; nucleotides outside the gene matches: 6.

This clone was seen a few times. The chain employs TRBV5-4 and TRBJ1-2; TRBD1 agrees at 8 bases. Per the germline V gene, CDR1 is SGHNT and CDR2 is YYREEE (reference sequence). Unmatched junction bases numbered 5, after V lost 3 bases and J lost 4 bases. CDR3 size: 14 residues. This CDR3 reads CASSSDDRGYGYTF. The CDR3 DNA follows: TGTGCCAGCAGCTCTGATGACAGGGGCTATGGCTACACCTTC. Full variable domain (remainder filled in from reference TRBV5-4 and TRBJ1-2): ETGVTQSPTHLIKTRGQQVTLRCSSQSGHNTVSWYQQALGQGPQFIFQYYREEENGRGNFPPRFSGLQFPNYSSELNVNALELDDSALYLCASSSDDRGYGYTFGSGTRLTVV.

This clone has a count of ten or more. This chain connects TRBV19 to TRBJ2-1, with 12 bases that match TRBD2. Trimming took 6 bases from V and 10 from J; bases not matched to a gene: 13. CDR1 and CDR2 from the germline V gene are LNHDA and SQIVND (reference sequence). The CDR3 covers 16 residues. CDR3 residues: CASSRGASGGAREQFF. CDR3 in DNA: TGTGCCAGTAGCCGCGGGGCTAGCGGGGGGGCCAGAGAGCAGTTCTTC. Drawing the rest from reference TRBV19 and TRBJ2-1, the complete variable domain is DGGITQSPKYLFRKEGQNVTLSCEQNLNHDAMYWYRQDPGQGLRLIYYSQIVNDFQKGDIAEGYSVSREKKESFPLTVTSAQKNPTAFYLCASSRGASGGAREQFFGPGTRLTVL.

The rearrangement joins TRBV5-4 to TRBJ2-5; 8 bases align to TRBD2. The V gene's germline CDR1 is SGHNT and CDR2 YYREEE (reference sequence). V trimming: 2 bases; J trimming: 6 bases; junction bases outside the gene matches: 6. The CDR3 runs to 14 residues. The CDR3 protein is CASSFGTRVQTQYF. In nucleotides, the CDR3 is TGTGCCAGCAGCTTTGGGACTAGGGTCCAGACCCAGTACTTC.

The chain joins TRBV4-1 to TRBJ2-7; 7 nucleotides line up with TRBD1. Germline CDR1 MGHRA, CDR2 YSYEKL. The CDR3 consists of 15 residues. V gave up 0 bases and J gave up 7 bases; unmatched junction bases: 9. The CDR3 DNA is TGCGCCAGCAGCCAAGATCATGAGACAGGGTGGGAGCAGTACTTC. This gives the protein CASSQDHETGWEQYF.

V usage is TRBV3-1 (or the pseudogene TRBV3-2) and J usage is TRBJ2-1, with 12 bases aligning to TRBD2. Germline V gene data show CDR1 as LGHDT and CDR2 as YNNKEL (reference sequence). Trimming removed 4 bases from V and 10 bases from J; junction bases left unmatched: 8. The CDR3 contains 15 residues. CDR3 protein: CASSPSKGLAGEQFF. DNA of the CDR3: TGTGCCAGCAGCCCCTCAAAGGGACTAGCGGGCGAGCAGTTCTTC.

The V call is TRBV18, the J call TRBJ1-4, with no clear D. The V and J ends lost 3 bases and 2 bases respectively, with 10 bases between them. The germline V gene has CDR1 KGHSH and CDR2 LQKENI. This CDR3 spans 15 amino acids. CDR3 sequence reads: CASSPTTATNEKLFF. As DNA, the CDR3 is TGTGCCAGCTCACCGACTACGGCGACTAATGAAAAACTGTTTTTT.

V is TRBV6-5 and J is TRBJ2-3, with 7 bases identical to TRBD2. The junction had 9 bases not matched to a gene; V was cut back by 7 bases and J by 2 bases. Germline CDR1 and CDR2: MNHEY and SVGAGI. The CDR3 totals 15 residues. The CDR3 region is CASTPRAGTTDTQYF. CDR3 DNA: TGTGCCAGCACCCCGAGAGCGGGGACCACAGATACGCAGTATTTT.

This chain links TRBV18 with TRBJ2-3, with TRBD2 matching over 8 bases. The CDR3 contains 18 residues. The germline V gene has CDR1 KGHSH and CDR2 LQKENI. Trimming took 4 bases from V and 0 from J; bases not matched to a gene: 12. CDR3 loop: CASSRGIIAGSSTDTQYF. The CDR3 DNA is TGTGCCAGCTCACGGGGAATAATAGCGGGGTCGAGCACAGATACGCAGTATTTT.

The V gene is TRBV24-1, the J gene TRBJ2-1; tentative D call: TRBD2 (6 bases). Between the trimmed V and J ends, which lost 4 bases and 0 bases, there was a span of 15 bases. Germline V gene sequence: CDR1 KGHDR, CDR2 SFDVKD. The CDR3 runs 17 residues. CDR3 in amino acids: CATSDLRGGNSYNEQFF. CDR3 DNA: TGTGCCACCAGTGACTTAAGGGGCGGGAACTCCTACAATGAGCAGTTCTTC.

The rearrangement joins TRBV6-5 to TRBJ1-3; TRBD1 is a possible D gene (6 bases). This CDR3 has 15 residues. V was clipped by 8 bases and J by 5 bases, with 19 bases between them. Per the germline V gene, CDR1 is MNHEY and CDR2 is SVGAGI. In nucleotides, the CDR3 is TGTGCCAGCGTTAGGACAGACTATAACCGAAACACCATATATTTT. This encodes CASVRTDYNRNTIYF.

This clone was counted once. V gene TRBV6-5 combines with J gene TRBJ2-2, with 7 bases that match TRBD1. Germline CDR1 is MNHEY and CDR2 is SVGAGI. This CDR3 is built from 15 residues. V lost 0 bases to trimming and J lost 8 bases; unmatched junction nucleotides: 6. DNA of the CDR3: TGTGCCAGCAGTTACTCTGGGACAGTGACTGGGGAGCTGTTTTTT. Amino acids: CASSYSGTVTGELFF.

The chain has TRBV29-1 and TRBJ2-7; no reliable D call. V lost 1 base and J lost 0, with 7 bases in between. There are 13 residues in the CDR3. Germline V gene lookup returns CDR1 SQVTM and CDR2 ANQGSEA. The CDR3 region is CSVEGPSSYEQYF. The CDR3 nucleotides are TGCAGCGTTGAAGGTCCTAGCTCCTACGAGCAGTACTTC.

The V and J genes are TRBV30 and TRBJ2-7, with 8 positions matching TRBD2. V was pared by 4 bases and J by 3 bases, with 8 bases of the junction left unmatched. From germline, CDR1 is GTSNPN and CDR2 SVGIG (reference sequence). The CDR3 has 14 amino acids. CDR3 loop: CAWTPGLGVYEQYF. For the CDR3, the DNA is TGTGCCTGGACCCCGGGACTAGGTGTCTACGAGCAGTACTTC.

The CDR3 loop reads CVRSAFHTGEPGNTIYF. The CDR3 region has the DNA TGTGTCAGAAGCGCCTTTCACACAGGGGAACCTGGAAACACCATATATTTT. The V gene is TRBV7-5, the J gene TRBJ1-3; TRBD1, as called in the table, went unchecked against the DNA. TRBV7-5 is marked as a pseudogene. This CDR3 region has 17 residues.

This clone was detected only a few times. The rearrangement uses TRBV6-6 and TRBJ2-2, with D uncertain. The V gene lost 1 base and the J gene lost 6 bases, with 6 bases spanning the gap. CDR1 and CDR2 (germline): MNHNY, SVGAGI (reference sequence). The length of the CDR3 is 13 residues. CDR3 sequence (DNA): TGTGCCAGCAGTTACTTGAGTCCCGGGGAGCTGTTTTTT. Protein: CASSYLSPGELFF.

The chain couples TRBV12-3 or TRBV12-4 to TRBJ1-1, with a possible D match to TRBD1 (5 bases). CDR3 length: 13 amino acids. Between the trimmed V and J ends, which lost 7 bases and 2 bases, there was a span of 11 bases. CDR3 sequence: CASNQQENTEAFF. DNA for the CDR3: TGTGCCAGCAACCAACAGGAAAACACTGAAGCTTTCTTT.

The sample holds one count of this clone. The chain joins TRBV4-3 to TRBJ1-4; D gene ambiguous. This CDR3 comprises 14 residues. Germline lookup yields CDR1 LGHNA and CDR2 YSLEER. The V end was cut by 1 base, the J end by 11 bases, with 14 bases between. For the CDR3, the DNA is TGCGCCAGCAGCCAAGTAATTAGTCGTCCTAAACTGTTTTTT. Its translation is CASSQVISRPKLFF.

CDR3 amino acids: CAWDIRQADTQYF. The CDR3 region has the DNA TGTGCCTGGGACATACGACAGGCAGATACGCAGTATTTT. The rearrangement joins TRBV30 to TRBJ2-3, with a tentative D call TRBD1 (6 bases). The germline V and J ends were trimmed by 5 bases and 4 bases, with 13 bases remaining between them. The CDR3 loop spans 13 amino acids. Looked up from germline, CDR1 is GTSNPN and CDR2 is SVGIG (reference sequence). Based on the CDR3 plus reference TRBV30 and TRBJ2-3, the full variable domain is SQTIHQWPATLVQPVGSPLSLECTVEGTSNPNLYWYRQAAGRGLQLLFYSVGIGQISSEVPQNLSASRPQDRQFILSSKKLLLSDSGFYLCAWDIRQADTQYFGPGTRLTVL.

This clone was seen a few times. The J gene is TRBJ1-5, the V gene TRBV7-6; D is undetermined. CDR1 and CDR2 (germline): SGHVS, FNYEAQ. V shed 5 bases and J shed 6 bases, with 17 bases lying between them. There are 15 residues in the CDR3. CDR3 amino acids: CASSGGGREGQPQHF. The CDR3 coding sequence is TGTGCCAGCAGCGGCGGAGGGAGGGAGGGTCAGCCCCAGCATTTT. Full variable domain (remainder filled in from reference TRBV7-6 and TRBJ1-5): GAGVSQSPRYKVTKRGQDVALRCDPISGHVSLYWYRQALGQGPEFLTYFNYEAQQDKSGLPNDRFSAERPEGSISTLTIQRTEQRDSAMYRCASSGGGREGQPQHFGDGTRLSIL.